These 10 T cell receptor beta chains were all obtained from the same sample, sequenced in a study of CD8 T cells in ankylosing spondylitis. Study-wide results and caveats: A TCR beta motif made of 7 to 9 highly homologous variants seemed typical of ankylosing spondylitis blood.

TCRdb ran MiXCR on the 5' RACE reads and lists one entry per CDR3 protein. Among roughly 300,000 distinct CDR3 sequences listed, 7% to 9% were seen once. For these receptors, no antigen is known. Sequenced input: blood, either unsorted or a sorted T cell fraction (not recorded which). These receptors were taken from a male donor with ankylosing spondylitis.

This chain joins TRBV7-2 and TRBJ1-2; D remains unclear. The CDR3 runs to 14 residues. From germline, CDR1 is SGHTA and CDR2 FQGNSA. V dropped 5 bases and J dropped 4 bases, with 14 bases sitting between them. DNA of the CDR3: TGTGCCAGCAGCCTCCTTGGGCCCTCCTATGGCTACACCTTC. This sequence encodes CASSLLGPSYGYTF.

This clonotype occurred a few times. The chain is built from TRBV3-1 and TRBJ2-1; D call uncertain. Germline CDR1 reads LGHDT; CDR2 reads YNNKEL (reference sequence). Trimming shortened V by 0 bases and J by 10 bases, and 10 bases separated the two germline ends. The CDR3 totals 13 residues. The CDR3 nucleotides read TGTGCCAGCAGCCAAGAAATGGGTAGGGAGCAGTTCTTC. This translates into CASSQEMGREQFF.

This clonotype was seen a handful of times. The chain recombines TRBV9 with TRBJ1-3; 7 bases fit TRBD1. The ends lost 3 bases at V and 2 bases at J; junction bases unmatched: 8. This CDR3 contains 16 residues. Looked up from germline, CDR1 is SGDLS and CDR2 is YYNGEE. The DNA of the CDR3 is TGTGCCAGCAGCGGCAGACAGGGAACCACTGGAAACACCATATATTTT. Protein sequence: CASSGRQGTTGNTIYF.

The V call is TRBV7-3, the J call TRBJ2-1, with 10 bases lining up with TRBD2. Germline assignment: CDR1 SGHTA and CDR2 FQGTGA. This CDR3 is built from 16 residues. The V and J ends lost 0 bases and 7 bases, in that order; junction bases with no gene match: 6. The CDR3 is CASSLTYLAGGNEQFF. CDR3 in DNA: TGTGCCAGCAGCTTAACGTACTTAGCGGGGGGAAATGAGCAGTTCTTC.

This clonotype was observed a few times. The chain uses TRBV12-5 and TRBJ2-3; no firm D call. The CDR3 contains 13 residues. From germline, CDR1 is LGHNT and CDR2 FRNRAP. With 9 bases removed from V and 2 bases from J, the gap between germline ends came to 12 bases. The CDR3 protein is CASIDGFTDTQYF. The CDR3 nucleotides are TGTGCTAGCATTGACGGATTCACAGATACGCAGTATTTT. The full variable domain, with the rest looked up from reference TRBV12-5 and TRBJ2-3, is DARVTQTPRHKVTEMGQEVTMRCQPILGHNTVFWYRQTMMQGLELLAYFRNRAPLDDSGMPKDRFSAEMPDATLATLKIQPSEPRDSAVYFCASIDGFTDTQYFGPGTRLTVL.

The V call is TRBV7-3, the J call TRBJ2-3; maybe TRBD2 (5 bases). This CDR3 has 16 amino acids. The V gene's germline CDR1 is SGHTA and CDR2 FQGTGA. V was shortened by 1 base and J by 1 base, with 12 bases between the two germline ends. CDR3 coding DNA: TGTGCCAGCAGCTTAAATCCGGGATCGGGCACAGATACGCAGTATTTT. Its protein is CASSLNPGSGTDTQYF. Full variable domain (missing parts from reference TRBV7-3 and TRBJ2-3): GAGVSQTPSNKVTEKGKYVELRCDPISGHTALYWYRQSLGQGPEFLIYFQGTGAADDSGLPNDRFFAVRPEGSVSTLKIQRTERGDSAVYLCASSLNPGSGTDTQYFGPGTRLTVL.

V is TRBV7-8 and J is TRBJ2-1, with 8 bases identical to TRBD2. Germline values: CDR1 SGHVS, CDR2 FQNEAQ. V trimming: 3 bases; J trimming: 4 bases; junction bases outside the gene matches: 8. The CDR3 totals 16 residues. The CDR3 region has the DNA TGTGCCAGCAGCTTTCGAACTAGCGGAACATACAATGAGCAGTTCTTC. Protein sequence: CASSFRTSGTYNEQFF.

In this sample, this clonotype turned up a few times. The chain has TRBV4-1 and TRBJ2-7, with 7 bases aligning to TRBD1. V trimming: 4 bases; J trimming: 6 bases; junction bases outside the gene matches: 15. The CDR3 length is 16 residues. Germline CDR1 reads MGHRA; CDR2 reads YSYEKL. Written as DNA, the CDR3 is TGCGCCAGCAGCCGGAGTAGAGCAGGGGGTGGGGGCGAGCAGTACTTC. It is translated as CASSRSRAGGGGEQYF.

In this sample, this clonotype turned up a few times. The gene calls are TRBV7-8 and TRBJ2-1; TRBD2 aligns across 7 bases. CDR3 length: 16 amino acids. J lost 4 bases, V lost 5 bases, and 11 bases had no gene match. CDR1 and CDR2 from the germline V gene are SGHVS and FQNEAQ. The CDR3 nucleotides read TGTGCCAGCAGCGCCGAGGTTCTAGCGGAGTACAATGAGCAGTTCTTC. Amino acids: CASSAEVLAEYNEQFF.

The chain carries TRBV7-3 and TRBJ2-1; no firm D call. In germline, CDR1 is SGHTA, CDR2 FQGTGA. The CDR3 sequence is 13 residues long. Trimming pared 2 bases from V and 10 bases from J, leaving 12 bases between. CDR3 protein: CASSLEVAREQFF. CDR3 DNA sequence: TGTGCCAGCAGCTTAGAGGTGGCGCGGGAGCAGTTCTTC.